The 27 T cell receptor beta chains below come from one sample, sequenced in a study of CD8+ T cells in alopecia areata (dated 2018 in TCRdb). In the paper's terms, the treatment or condition label means: oral pan-JAK inhibitor, 5-10 mg twice daily. Libraries were made using the immunoSEQ multiplex PCR assay. RNA was extracted from all samples and reverse transcribed into cDNA, which served as template for TCR sequencing. What TCRdb holds here is the immuneACCESS table cut down to in-frame rearrangements. Part of the clones is not present; checked against another copy, under half of the missing clones reflect an unresolved V gene, and the others are unexplained. Recorded for this sample are a few hundred thousand clones; more than 55% of them occurred a single time. About 1.2% of the sample is taken by the ten largest. Material: CD4+ T cells sorted from blood, obtained around week 44, from a patient treated with tofacitinib. These receptors originate from a human donor with alopecia areata.

V is TRBV27 and J is TRBJ1-1, with D maybe TRBD1 (5 bases). From germline, CDR1 is MNHEY and CDR2 SMNVEV (reference sequence). Trimming took 5 bases from V and 1 from J, leaving 17 bases between them. This CDR3 has 16 amino acids. CDR3 nucleotide sequence: TGTGCCAGCAGTCCTAGGGACGGGGTGAGGAACACTGAAGCTTTCTTT. This gives the protein CASSPRDGVRNTEAFF.

The V gene is TRBV15, the J gene TRBJ2-7; D is perhaps TRBD2 (6 bases). Trimming left V 3 bases short and J 9 bases short, with 9 bases between. The CDR3 extends over 11 amino acids. The V gene's germline CDR1 is LNHNV and CDR2 YYDKDF (reference sequence). CDR3 protein: CATSREGVQYF. CDR3 coding DNA: TGTGCCACCAGCAGGGAGGGCGTGCAGTACTTC. The whole variable domain, filled in from reference TRBV15 and TRBJ2-7, reads DAMVIQNPRYQVTQFGKPVTLSCSQTLNHNVMYWYQQKSSQAPKLLFHYYDKDFNNEADTPDNFQSRRPNTSFCFLDIRSPGLGDTAMYLCATSREGVQYFGPGTRLTVT.

The chain has TRBV4-3 and TRBJ2-3; 7 positions match TRBD2. Germline V gives CDR1 LGHNA, CDR2 YSLEER. After removal of 1 base from V and 1 base from J, the junction contained 11 bases not matched to a gene. This CDR3 is built from 18 residues. CDR3 protein: CASSQGSLAAGRTDTQYF. Written as DNA, the CDR3 is TGCGCCAGCAGCCAAGGGTCGCTAGCGGCGGGGCGCACAGATACGCAGTATTTT.

The V and J genes are TRBV7-3 and TRBJ2-1; 7 nucleotides agree with TRBD1. From germline, CDR1 is SGHTA and CDR2 FQGTGA. The J segment lost 4 bases and the V segment lost 2 bases, leaving 5 bases of the junction unmatched. The CDR3 runs to 15 residues. The CDR3 DNA follows: TGTGCCAGCAGCTTAGACGGGACAGTATACAATGAGCAGTTCTTC. Protein product: CASSLDGTVYNEQFF.

This clone was observed a few times. The chain has TRBV29-1 and TRBJ2-7; TRBD2 matches at 12 bases. The germline gives CDR1 SQVTM, CDR2 ANQGSEA. Trimming at V came to 7 bases and at J to 4 bases, leaving 5 bases not matched to a gene. The CDR3 is 13 residues long. The CDR3 reads CSARTSGVYEQYF. Here the CDR3 DNA reads TGCAGCGCTCGGACTAGCGGGGTATACGAGCAGTACTTC.

J is TRBJ1-1 and V is TRBV9; D gene uncertain. CDR1 SGDLS and CDR2 YYNGEE come from the germline V gene. The CDR3 totals 15 residues. V shed 0 bases and J shed 0 bases, with 9 bases lying between them. This chain's CDR3 is CASSVVPVMNTEAFF. CDR3 DNA sequence: TGTGCCAGCAGCGTAGTCCCAGTTATGAACACTGAAGCTTTCTTT.

The chain couples TRBV15 to TRBJ1-2; no definite D call. V was trimmed by 0 bases and J by 8 bases, leaving 13 bases between them. The length of the CDR3 is 14 residues. Germline V gene lookup returns CDR1 LNHNV and CDR2 YYDKDF (reference sequence). The CDR3 nucleotides are TGTGCCACCAGCAGAGATCGTACGGGCGGGGGCTACACCTTC. Protein product: CATSRDRTGGGYTF.

This clone came up a few times. The chain joins TRBV2 to TRBJ2-2, with 9 bases fitting TRBD2. CDR3 length equals 15 residues. The V segment lost 6 bases and the J segment 6 bases; nucleotides outside the gene matches: 8. CDR1 is SNHLY and CDR2 is FYNNEI in the germline V gene. The CDR3 sequence: CASSRASSGAGELFF. DNA for the CDR3: TGTGCCAGCAGCCGAGCTTCTAGCGGGGCCGGGGAGCTGTTTTTT.

The chain's CDR3 is CSVEDRGAPYEQYF. The CDR3 DNA follows: TGCAGCGTTGAAGATCGGGGGGCGCCCTACGAGCAGTACTTC. The chain is built from TRBV29-1 and TRBJ2-7; a possible D gene is TRBD2 (7 bases). V lost 0 bases and J 2 bases, leaving 11 bases between the germline ends. Germline CDR1 SQVTM, CDR2 ANQGSEA. This CDR3 comprises 14 residues.

The sample holds a few counts of this clone. The chain combines TRBV29-1 with TRBJ2-1; unclear D gene. This CDR3 comprises 14 residues. Trimming took off 1 base at V and 0 bases at J, with 7 bases between the two ends. Germline assignment: CDR1 SQVTM and CDR2 ANQGSEA. CDR3 nucleotide sequence: TGCAGCGTTGAAGTGGCTTCCTCCTACAATGAGCAGTTCTTC. It encodes CSVEVASSYNEQFF.

This chain joins TRBV2 and TRBJ2-2; 7 bases fit TRBD1. The V gene's germline CDR1 is SNHLY and CDR2 FYNNEI. J lost 6 bases, V lost 7 bases, and 17 bases had no gene match. The CDR3 runs 17 residues. In nucleotides, the CDR3 is TGTGCCAGCACAGGGTCCGCTACAGGGGTTTTGGCCGGGGAGCTGTTTTTT. Translating gives CASTGSATGVLAGELFF.

Comment on this clone: The same CDR3 can be traced to other DNA sequences in this sample. The chain couples TRBV29-1 to TRBJ1-1; 7 bases are a match to TRBD1. CDR1 and CDR2 from the germline V gene are SQVTM and ANQGSEA. This CDR3 has 13 amino acids. J gave up 1 base and V 6 bases, and 5 bases lay outside the gene matches. The CDR3 protein is CSVDRTGNTEAFF. CDR3 nucleotide sequence: TGCAGCGTCGACCGGACAGGGAACACTGAAGCTTTCTTT.

The rearrangement joins TRBV30 to TRBJ1-1; TRBD1 matches at 12 bases. The CDR3 loop spans 15 amino acids. The germline gives CDR1 GTSNPN, CDR2 SVGIG (reference sequence). Trimming cost V 3 bases and J 10 bases; bases outside gene matches: 12. Here the CDR3 DNA reads TGTGCCTGGAGCCCGCCCGGGACAGGGGGCGCCGGAGCTTTCTTT. The encoded protein is CAWSPPGTGGAGAFF.

V gene TRBV6-5 combines with J gene TRBJ2-1; perhaps TRBD2 as D (6 bases). The CDR3 is 13 amino acids. The germline V and J ends were trimmed by 6 bases and 5 bases, with 11 bases remaining between them. The germline gives CDR1 MNHEY, CDR2 SVGAGI. This CDR3 is CASRRDEHNEQFF. In DNA form, the CDR3 reads TGTGCCAGCAGGCGGGACGAACACAATGAGCAGTTCTTC.

This chain joins TRBV19 and TRBJ2-7, with D perhaps matching TRBD1 (5 bases). The CDR3 is 13 amino acids. Germline loops: CDR1 LNHDA, CDR2 SQIVND (reference sequence). Deletions cut 3 bases from V and 3 bases from J, with 9 bases between. The CDR3: CASSIKGNYEQYF. The CDR3 region has the DNA TGTGCCAGTAGTATCAAGGGGAACTACGAGCAGTACTTC. The whole variable domain, filled in from reference TRBV19 and TRBJ2-7, reads DGGITQSPKYLFRKEGQNVTLSCEQNLNHDAMYWYRQDPGQGLRLIYYSQIVNDFQKGDIAEGYSVSREKKESFPLTVTSAQKNPTAFYLCASSIKGNYEQYFGPGTRLTVT.

This sequence joins TRBV7-2 and TRBJ2-6; D gene unclear. Germline assignment: CDR1 SGHTA and CDR2 FQGNSA. V lost 1 base, J lost 1 base, and 11 bases lay in between. There are 17 residues in the CDR3. The CDR3 protein is CASSLVGVRSGANVLTF. The CDR3 region has the DNA TGTGCCAGCAGCTTAGTGGGTGTCCGGTCTGGGGCCAACGTCCTGACTTTC. The variable domain in full, with the rest retrieved from reference TRBV7-2 and TRBJ2-6, is GAGVSQSPSNKVTEKGKDVELRCDPISGHTALYWYRQSLGQGLEFLIYFQGNSAPDKSGLPSDRFSAERTGGSVSTLTIQRTQQEDSAVYLCASSLVGVRSGANVLTFGAGSRLTVL.

The chain uses TRBV30 and TRBJ1-5, with D possibly TRBD1 on 5 matching bases. The CDR3 runs 13 residues. V lost 4 bases and J lost 7, with 14 bases in between. Per the germline V gene, CDR1 is GTSNPN and CDR2 is SVGIG (reference sequence). CDR3 region: CAWNGQGNQPQHF. CDR3 coding DNA: TGTGCCTGGAACGGGCAGGGAAACCAGCCCCAGCATTTT. The full variable domain, rest sourced from reference TRBV30 and TRBJ1-5, is SQTIHQWPATLVQPVGSPLSLECTVEGTSNPNLYWYRQAAGRGLQLLFYSVGIGQISSEVPQNLSASRPQDRQFILSSKKLLLSDSGFYLCAWNGQGNQPQHFGDGTRLSIL.

The chain joins TRBV5-1 to TRBJ2-3; tentatively, D is TRBD1 (5 bases). The CDR3 sequence is 17 residues long. V was cut by 4 bases and J by 1 base, with 19 bases left in between. Germline V CDR1 and CDR2: SGHRS, YFSETQ. The CDR3 protein is CASSPAIRGHRTDTQYF. In DNA, the CDR3 is TGCGCCAGCAGCCCGGCGATCAGAGGACACCGCACAGATACGCAGTATTTT.

This clone was seen only a few times. This rearrangement joins TRBV19 to TRBJ2-7; possible D gene TRBD2, 5 bases. Germline V CDR1 and CDR2: LNHDA, SQIVND (reference sequence). V was cut by 2 bases and J by 3 bases, with 11 bases left in between. CDR3 length equals 14 residues. The CDR3 spells CASSIKEGNYEQYF. The CDR3 region has the DNA TGTGCCAGTAGTATAAAAGAGGGAAACTACGAGCAGTACTTC.

The chain employs TRBV6-1 and TRBJ2-6; possible D gene TRBD2, 5 bases. Germline V lookup: CDR1 MNHNS, CDR2 SASEGT. CDR3 length equals 13 residues. Between the trimmed V and J ends, which lost 6 bases and 11 bases, there was a span of 14 bases. CDR3 sequence: CASRQTLEDVLTF. The CDR3 DNA follows: TGTGCCAGCAGGCAGACTTTGGAGGACGTCCTGACTTTC.

This sequence joins TRBV18 and TRBJ2-3; D is uncertain. CDR1 is KGHSH and CDR2 is LQKENI in the germline V gene. The V end was cut by 3 bases, the J end by 2 bases, with 12 bases between. The CDR3 runs 15 residues. CDR3 nucleotide sequence: TGTGCCAGCTCACCTCGGAGTGGTGTCACAGATACGCAGTATTTT. Translation gives CASSPRSGVTDTQYF.

The CDR3 spells CASSSGLAGGTDTQYF. The CDR3 coding sequence is TGTGCCAGCAGCTCCGGACTAGCGGGGGGGACAGATACGCAGTATTTT. The chain recombines TRBV7-2 with TRBJ2-3, with 15 bases lining up with TRBD2. The CDR3 is made up of 16 amino acids. Germline V lookup: CDR1 SGHTA, CDR2 FQGNSA. V dropped 4 bases and J dropped 3; count of bases not matched to a gene: 2.

V gene TRBV6-1 combines with J gene TRBJ2-3; 7 bases fit TRBD2. The CDR3 runs to 14 residues. J was trimmed by 4 bases and V by 4 bases; bases with no gene match: 5. In germline, CDR1 is MNHNS, CDR2 SASEGT. Written as DNA, the CDR3 is TGTGCCAGCAGTGCCGCCCGGGGGGCAGATACGCAGTATTTT. This sequence encodes CASSAARGADTQYF.

A few counts support this clone. This chain joins TRBV30 and TRBJ1-3; 8 bases line up with TRBD1. V lost 1 base, J lost 5 bases, and 7 bases stayed unmatched. The CDR3 extends over 15 amino acids. The germline V gene has CDR1 GTSNPN and CDR2 SVGIG (reference sequence). As DNA, the CDR3 is TGTGCCTGGAGTGCCGGACAGGGCGATCGAAACACCATATATTTT. Translation gives CAWSAGQGDRNTIYF. Combining the CDR3 with reference TRBV30 and TRBJ1-3 gives the whole variable domain SQTIHQWPATLVQPVGSPLSLECTVEGTSNPNLYWYRQAAGRGLQLLFYSVGIGQISSEVPQNLSASRPQDRQFILSSKKLLLSDSGFYLCAWSAGQGDRNTIYFGEGSWLTVV.

The chain carries TRBV30 and TRBJ2-6, with TRBD1 identical over 7 bases. CDR1 GTSNPN and CDR2 SVGIG come from the germline V gene (reference sequence). J lost 3 bases, V lost 5 bases, and 13 bases had no gene match. This CDR3 comprises 17 residues. The DNA for the CDR3 is TGTGCCTGGTCATCCGGACAGGCACGAAGTGGGGCCAACGTCCTGACTTTC. Translating it yields CAWSSGQARSGANVLTF. Supplemented by reference TRBV30 and TRBJ2-6, the full variable domain reads SQTIHQWPATLVQPVGSPLSLECTVEGTSNPNLYWYRQAAGRGLQLLFYSVGIGQISSEVPQNLSASRPQDRQFILSSKKLLLSDSGFYLCAWSSGQARSGANVLTFGAGSRLTVL.

This clone was observed once. This chain joins TRBV30 and TRBJ2-3; D unclear. Germline CDR1 GTSNPN, CDR2 SVGIG (reference sequence). Trimming stripped 0 bases from V and 2 bases from J, with 6 bases between. The CDR3 spans 13 residues. The CDR3 DNA reads TGTGCCTGGAGTGTACCGCACACAGATACGCAGTATTTT. Translation: CAWSVPHTDTQYF.

The chain has TRBV19 and TRBJ2-3, with 8 bases aligning to TRBD2. The V gene's germline CDR1 is LNHDA and CDR2 SQIVND (reference sequence). V was pared by 3 bases and J by 10 bases, with 9 bases of the junction left unmatched. The CDR3 consists of 14 residues. In DNA form, the CDR3 reads TGTGCCAGTAGTATTCGGCCGACTAGCGAGGCGCAGTATTTT. This gives the protein CASSIRPTSEAQYF. The complete variable domain, with remaining parts taken from reference TRBV19 and TRBJ2-3, reads DGGITQSPKYLFRKEGQNVTLSCEQNLNHDAMYWYRQDPGQGLRLIYYSQIVNDFQKGDIAEGYSVSREKKESFPLTVTSAQKNPTAFYLCASSIRPTSEAQYFGPGTRLTVL.